This T cell receptor beta chain originates from a study of T-cell reconstitution after alpha-beta-depleted transplantation in children. This sample's TCRbeta library carried unique molecular identifier barcodes. TCRdb fed the PCR reads into MiXCR, producing one record per CDR3 protein. The sample consists of 550,000 to 800,000 distinct CDR3 sequences, under 15% of them appearing once. This sequence was found in a girl between 2 and 10 years old with congenital amegakaryocytic thrombocytopenia, due to receive a stem cell transplant. The source material was PBMCs, sampled before TCRalphabeta/CD19-depleted stem cell transplant.

Here the CDR3 DNA reads TGTGCCAGCAGCCCGGGACTAGTCTCCACCTACGAGCAGTACTTC. Protein product: CASSPGLVSTYEQYF. The rearrangement uses TRBV7-3 and TRBJ2-7, with TRBD2 matching over 8 bases. Losses at the gene ends were 5 bases for V and 2 bases for J; bases not matched to a gene: 8. The CDR3 length is 15 residues. Germline CDR1 SGHTA, CDR2 FQGTGA.